This T cell receptor (beta chain) was documented in a study of CD8 T cells in ankylosing spondylitis. Study results and limitations: Enrichment of disease-linked clones was reportedly significant in matched ankylosing spondylitis synovial fluid. Blood from ankylosing spondylitis patients appeared to carry a characteristic eight-variant TCR beta motif.

This clonotype was seen ten or more times. The antigen remains undetermined. By quantitative 5'-RACE with molecular barcodes, the TCR beta libraries were made. TCRdb ran MiXCR on the 5' RACE reads and lists one entry per CDR3 protein. Of about 130,000 distinct CDR3 sequences listed, roughly 7.3% are singletons. Trimming removed 7 bases at V and 3 bases at J, with 12 bases between. This CDR3 contains 12 residues. Germline V gives CDR1 SQVTM, CDR2 ANQGSEA. The J gene is TRBJ2-5, the V gene TRBV29-1; the D gene could be TRBD1 or TRBD2 (6 bases each). This clonotype originated in a male donor with ankylosing spondylitis or in good health (not recorded which). Sequenced material: blood, either unsorted or a sorted T cell fraction (not recorded which). The CDR3, as DNA: TGCAGCGCCGGAGGGGGAGAAGAGACCCAGTACTTC. It specifies CSAGGGEETQYF. Complete variable domain (other parts from reference TRBV29-1 and TRBJ2-5): SAVISQKPSRDICQRGTSLTIQCQVDSQVTMMFWYRQQPGQSLTLIATANQGSEATYESGFVIDKFPISRPNLTFSTLTVSNMSPEDSSIYLCSAGGGEETQYFGPGTRLLVL.